The present TCR beta chain was sequenced within a study of technical replicates of blood from a few donors. Looked up from germline, CDR1 is SEHNR and CDR2 is FQNEAQ (reference sequence). V dropped 4 bases and J dropped 4 bases, with 16 bases sitting between them. The CDR3 sequence is 15 residues long. This clone was seen more than once but under ten times. Sequenced by immunoSEQ multiplex PCR; TCRdb stores in-frame clones only, minus some. The sample lists some 73,000 clones, roughly 90% occurring once. Sequenced sample: PBMCs. The source of this sequence is a human donor in good health. Some clones in this sample may be carry-over from other donors' samples. The chain employs TRBV7-9 and TRBJ1-2, with D possibly being TRBD1 (5 bases). The CDR3 DNA sequence: TGTGCCAGCAGCTCCACGGTAGGGGTTGGCTATGGCTACACCTTC. It yields the protein CASSSTVGVGYGYTF.